The sample holds one count of the clone carrying this TCR beta chain. The antigen remains unidentified. The data were taken from a study of T cell responses to AZD1222 COVID-19 vaccine. Study conclusions and caveats: Spike-wide coverage was observed for vaccine-associated CD4 TCRs, with dominant responses at 160-218 and 743-854. Clonal diversity may have been underestimated in mostly white British donors.

CDR3 length equals 11 residues. The germline V gene has CDR1 DFQATT and CDR2 SNEGSKA (reference sequence). Trimming cost V 7 bases and J 14 bases; bases outside gene matches: 11. The assay was immunoSEQ multiplex PCR, and TCRdb's table has in-frame clones only and misses some. The repertoire includes tens of thousands of clones, 86% of them detected once, and 4.5% to 7% sits in the top ten. The sequence came from an adult who received the AZD1222 COVID-19 vaccine. The sample was peripheral blood, taken 28 days after the second AZD1222 dose. The gene calls are TRBV20-1 and TRBJ2-3, with 8 positions matching TRBD2. This chain's CDR3 is CSVRSGLVLYF. The CDR3 DNA sequence: TGCAGTGTACGTTCGGGACTAGTTTTGTATTTT.